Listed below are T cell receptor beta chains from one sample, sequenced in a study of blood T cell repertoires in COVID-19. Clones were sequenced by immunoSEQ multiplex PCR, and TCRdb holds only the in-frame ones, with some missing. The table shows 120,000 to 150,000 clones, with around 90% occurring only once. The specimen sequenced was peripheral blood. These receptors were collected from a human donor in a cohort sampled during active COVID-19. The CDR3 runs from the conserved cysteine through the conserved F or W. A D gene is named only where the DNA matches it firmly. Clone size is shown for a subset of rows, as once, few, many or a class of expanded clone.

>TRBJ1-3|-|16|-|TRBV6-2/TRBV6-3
CASSYFLQGAGNTIYF
TGTGCCAGCAGTTACTTTCTTCAGGGTGCTGGAAACACCATATATTTT
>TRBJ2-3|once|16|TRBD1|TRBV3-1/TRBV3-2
CASSQGTGLSTDTQYF
TGTGCCAGCAGCCAAGGGACAGGACTTAGCACAGATACGCAGTATTTT
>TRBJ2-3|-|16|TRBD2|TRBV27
CASSSRLAGDTDTQYF
TGTGCCAGCAGTTCCCGACTAGCGGGAGACACAGATACGCAGTATTTT
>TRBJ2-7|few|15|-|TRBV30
CAWDLPDRSSYEQYF
TGTGCCTGGGACTTACCAGACAGGAGCTCCTACGAGCAGTACTTC
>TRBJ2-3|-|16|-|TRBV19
CASSISARPYTDTQYF
TGTGCCAGTAGTATAAGCGCCCGGCCCTACACAGATACGCAGTATTTT
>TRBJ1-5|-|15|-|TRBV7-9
CASNGGEFGNQPQHF
TGTGCCAGCAACGGGGGGGAGTTCGGCAATCAGCCCCAGCATTTT
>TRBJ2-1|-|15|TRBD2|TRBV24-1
CATSERTSGAREQFF
TGTGCCACCAGTGAACGGACTAGCGGAGCCAGGGAGCAGTTCTTC
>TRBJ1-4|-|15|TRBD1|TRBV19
CASTQRGRTNEKLFF
TGTGCCAGTACCCAGAGGGGGCGGACTAATGAAAAACTGTTTTTT
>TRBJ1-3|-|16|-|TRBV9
CASSVNQVLSGNTIYF
TGTGCCAGCAGCGTAAACCAGGTCCTCTCTGGAAACACCATATATTTT
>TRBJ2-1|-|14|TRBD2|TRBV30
CAWRGMAGVNEQFF
TGTGCCTGGAGAGGGATGGCGGGGGTCAATGAGCAGTTCTTC
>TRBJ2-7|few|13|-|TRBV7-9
CASSLASSYEQYF
TGTGCCAGCAGCTTAGCCAGCTCCTACGAGCAGTACTTC
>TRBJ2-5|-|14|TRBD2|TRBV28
CASSLQPGGETQYF
TGTGCCAGCAGTTTACAGCCGGGGGGTGAGACCCAGTACTTC
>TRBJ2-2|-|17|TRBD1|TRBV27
CASSPLGQGANTGELFF
TGTGCCAGCAGTCCCCTAGGGCAGGGGGCGAACACCGGGGAGCTGTTTTTT
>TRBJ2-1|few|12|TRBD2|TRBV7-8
CASSLPGGEQFF
TGTGCCAGCAGCCTCCCGGGGGGTGAGCAGTTCTTC
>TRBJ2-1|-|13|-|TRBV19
CASSAQRGSKQFF
TGTGCCAGTAGTGCCCAACGCGGAAGTAAGCAGTTCTTC
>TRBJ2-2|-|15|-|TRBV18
CASSPIGEVTGELFF
TGTGCCAGCTCACCGATAGGGGAGGTCACCGGGGAGCTGTTTTTT
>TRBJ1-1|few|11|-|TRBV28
CASTVNTEAFF
TGTGCCAGCACCGTGAACACTGAAGCTTTCTTT
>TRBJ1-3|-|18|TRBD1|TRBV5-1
CASSLGRSRDRPGNTIYF
TGCGCCAGCAGCTTGGGAAGGAGCAGGGACAGACCTGGAAACACCATATATTTT
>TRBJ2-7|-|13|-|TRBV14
CASSQVVVNEQYF
TGTGCCAGCAGCCAAGTTGTTGTAAACGAGCAGTACTTC
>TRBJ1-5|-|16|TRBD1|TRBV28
CASSFLRGHSNQPQHF
TGTGCCAGCAGTTTTTTAAGGGGGCATAGCAATCAGCCCCAGCATTTT